This TCR beta chain was identified during a study of technical replicates of blood from four donors. Repertoires were generated with immunoSEQ multiplex PCR, while TCRdb's copy carries only in-frame clones and drops some. Of tens of thousands of clones in the sample, 94% were seen once. Germline assignment: CDR1 MDHEN and CDR2 SYDVKM. V lost 2 bases to trimming and J lost 3 bases, with 7 bases between them. The CDR3 loop spans 13 amino acids. Sequencing used T cells isolated from PBMCs. The receptor was derived from a human donor in good health. The chain joins TRBV28 to TRBJ1-2, with D possibly matching TRBD1 (6 bases). In nucleotides, the CDR3 is TGTGCCAGCAGTTTACAGGGGCACTATGGCTACACCTTC. The encoded protein is CASSLQGHYGYTF.